One sample yielded the 4 T cell receptor beta chains listed below, sequenced in a study of beta chain features in type 1 diabetes. Isolated RNA was reverse transcribed in full, so expressed TCRB transcripts were sequenced. Profiled with immunoSEQ multiplex PCR; TCRdb holds only in-frame clones, not every one. The sample lists some 160,000 clones, 7.5% to 9.5% seen once, with 2% to 3% in the top ten. Sequencing input: central memory CD4+ T cells from blood. Source of these receptors: a woman younger than 35 in good health.

V is TRBV6-1 and J is TRBJ1-2, with D tentatively TRBD1 (5 bases). This CDR3 comprises 13 residues. Germline CDR1 and CDR2: MNHNS and SASEGT. Trimming stripped 7 bases from V and 1 base from J, with 10 bases between. The DNA of the CDR3 is TGTGCCAGCACCCCGGACAATAACTATGGCTACACCTTC. Protein: CASTPDNNYGYTF.

The chain uses TRBV5-1 and TRBJ2-6; D gene ambiguous. V was pared by 5 bases and J by 1 base, with 4 bases between. Germline loops: CDR1 SGHRS, CDR2 YFSETQ. CDR3 length: 13 residues. The CDR3 here is CASSQSGANVLTF. For the CDR3, the DNA is TGCGCCAGCAGTCAATCTGGGGCCAACGTCCTGACTTTC. Supplemented by reference TRBV5-1 and TRBJ2-6, the full variable domain reads KAGVTQTPRYLIKTRGQQVTLSCSPISGHRSVSWYQQTPGQGLQFLFEYFSETQRNKGNFPGRFSGRQFSNSRSEMNVSTLELGDSALYLCASSQSGANVLTFGAGSRLTVL.

This clone showed up just a few times. CDR3 in DNA: TGCAGCGCCGGAGACTCACAGGGGCAGCCCCAGCATTTT. Encoded protein: CSAGDSQGQPQHF. This chain joins TRBV29-1 and TRBJ1-5; 7 nucleotides align to TRBD1. J was trimmed by 7 bases and V by 7 bases; bases with no gene match: 10. The CDR3 sequence is 13 residues long. Germline V gene lookup returns CDR1 SQVTM and CDR2 ANQGSEA.

This clone was observed a few times. The genes are TRBV9 and TRBJ2-2, with 10 bases lining up with TRBD2. V trimming: 0 bases; J trimming: 3 bases; junction bases outside the gene matches: 5. The CDR3 extends over 17 amino acids. Per germline, CDR1 SGDLS and CDR2 YYNGEE. The CDR3 bases are TGTGCCAGCAGCGTAGGTACCGGGACTAGCGACACCGGGGAGCTGTTTTTT. It codes for CASSVGTGTSDTGELFF.